The 17 T cell receptor beta chains presented below share a single source sample, sequenced in a study of CD8 T cells in Susac syndrome. The RNA, roughly 0.45 to 1 ug, was put through reverse transcription using random hexamers. TCRdb reprocessed the immunoSEQ multiplex PCR reads with MiXCR, giving one entry per CDR3 protein. The sample has about 210,000 distinct CDR3 sequences; around 96% are singletons. The material sequenced was CD4+ T cells from PBMCs. Receptors were obtained from a human donor with multiple sclerosis.

This clonotype was seen a single time. The V and J genes are TRBV4-2 and TRBJ2-1; the D gene could be TRBD1 or TRBD2 (6 bases each). Deletions cut 1 base from V and 7 bases from J, with 26 bases between. The germline gives CDR1 LGHNA, CDR2 YNFKEQ. The CDR3 contains 19 residues. CDR3 sequence reads: CASSQGLTGRYIGGNEQFF. For the CDR3, the DNA is TGTGCCAGCAGCCAAGGTTTAACAGGGAGGTACATTGGAGGGAATGAGCAGTTCTTC.

V usage is TRBV5-1 and J usage is TRBJ1-1; TRBD1 might be the D (5 bases). Germline assignment: CDR1 SGHRS and CDR2 YFSETQ. This CDR3 spans 16 amino acids. V was shortened by 0 bases and J by 1 base, with 13 bases between the two germline ends. The CDR3 DNA reads as TGCGCCAGCAGCTTGGCTATGCGGGGGTCGAACACTGAAGCTTTCTTT. Translation gives CASSLAMRGSNTEAFF.

The V and J genes are TRBV12-3 or TRBV12-4 and TRBJ1-5, with a tentative D call TRBD1 (5 bases). The CDR3 consists of 16 residues. The V end lost 3 bases, the J end lost 0 bases, and 12 bases lay between the germline ends. The CDR3 DNA follows: TGTGCCAGCAGTTTCGGGCGGGGACTTAGCAATCAGCCCCAGCATTTT. The encoded protein is CASSFGRGLSNQPQHF.

The chain recombines TRBV12-2 with TRBJ2-7; the DNA was not used to check the table's D call, TRBD2. TRBV12-2 is listed as a pseudogene. The length of the CDR3 is 16 residues. The CDR3 region has the DNA TGTGCAAGTCGCTCAAAACCCCAGCGGGAGGTCGACGAGCAGTACTTC. Its protein is CASRSKPQREVDEQYF.

This chain joins TRBV20-1 and TRBJ2-5; perhaps TRBD2 as D (7 bases). The germline V and J ends were trimmed by 3 bases and 5 bases, with 16 bases remaining between them. This CDR3 is 14 amino acids long. Germline V gene data show CDR1 as DFQATT and CDR2 as SNEGSKA (reference sequence). CDR3: CSASPGGIGETQYF. The DNA of the CDR3 is TGCAGTGCTAGCCCGGGGGGCATCGGGGAGACCCAGTACTTC.

The chain employs TRBV7-9 and TRBJ2-1; D remains unclear. V lost 3 bases and J 9 bases, leaving 9 bases between the germline ends. CDR3 length: 12 residues. Germline V gene sequence: CDR1 SEHNR, CDR2 FQNEAQ (reference sequence). The CDR3 region has the DNA TGTGCCAGCAGCTTCTTGTTTAGTGAGCAGTTCTTC. Residues: CASSFLFSEQFF.

This clonotype occurred a few times. DNA of the CDR3: TGCAGCGCCCGAATGGGGCTATACACTGAAGCTTTCTTT. It encodes CSARMGLYTEAFF. V is TRBV29-1 and J is TRBJ1-1; possibly TRBD1 for D (5 bases). From germline, CDR1 is SQVTM and CDR2 ANQGSEA. The CDR3 spans 13 residues. V dropped 7 bases and J dropped 3 bases, with 15 bases sitting between them.

The V call is TRBV3-1, the J call TRBJ2-4, with D tentatively TRBD1 or TRBD2 (6 bases each). The CDR3 runs to 18 residues. Trimming stripped 4 bases from V and 5 bases from J, with 24 bases between. The V gene's germline CDR1 is LGHDT and CDR2 YNNKEL (reference sequence). The CDR3 coding sequence is TGTGCCAGCAGCCGAGACCCCTTCCCCAGGGGAGGAGAAAACATTCAGTACTTC. Translating it yields CASSRDPFPRGGENIQYF.

The table lists this clonotype with a count of one. This chain links TRBV5-1 with TRBJ2-5, with TRBD2 matching 7 bases. Trimming at V came to 1 base and at J to 4 bases, leaving 4 bases not matched to a gene. The germline gives CDR1 SGHRS, CDR2 YFSETQ. The CDR3 contains 14 residues. The CDR3 is CASSLPREGETQYF. Here the CDR3 DNA reads TGCGCCAGCAGCTTGCCCAGGGAGGGAGAGACCCAGTACTTC. Drawing the rest from reference TRBV5-1 and TRBJ2-5, the complete variable domain is KAGVTQTPRYLIKTRGQQVTLSCSPISGHRSVSWYQQTPGQGLQFLFEYFSETQRNKGNFPGRFSGRQFSNSRSEMNVSTLELGDSALYLCASSLPREGETQYFGPGTRLLVL.

The chain links TRBV2 to TRBJ2-1, with 12 bases identical to TRBD2. Germline V lookup: CDR1 SNHLY, CDR2 FYNNEI. V was clipped by 1 base and J by 9 bases; unmatched bases: 1. The CDR3 covers 14 residues. CDR3 nucleotides: TGTGCCAGCAGTGAAGAACTAGCGGGAGGTGAGCAGTTCTTC. Encoded protein: CASSEELAGGEQFF.

CDR3 DNA sequence: TGTGCCAGTGACGACGAACAGCCCCAGCATTTT. Its translation: CASDDEQPQHF. The J gene is TRBJ1-5, the V gene TRBV21-1. TRBV21-1 is tagged as a pseudogene. This CDR3 spans 11 amino acids.

The chain couples TRBV29-1 to TRBJ2-3; maybe TRBD2 (6 bases). Germline CDR1 is SQVTM and CDR2 is ANQGSEA. This CDR3 spans 15 amino acids. V was trimmed by 3 bases and J by 1 base, leaving 14 bases between them. The CDR3 region has the DNA TGCAGCGTTGAGGGACTCGAATCTCGCACAGATACGCAGTATTTT. Residues: CSVEGLESRTDTQYF.

The genes are TRBV13 and TRBJ2-7; D gene ambiguous. This CDR3 is built from 13 residues. V lost 3 bases to trimming and J lost 2 bases, with 8 bases between them. Germline V lookup: CDR1 PRHDT, CDR2 FYEKMQ (reference sequence). The DNA of the CDR3 is TGTGCCAGCAGCTTTCGGCCCACCTACGAGCAGTACTTC. Its protein is CASSFRPTYEQYF.

The V gene is TRBV7-2, the J gene TRBJ2-3; a weak D match, TRBD2 (6 bases). Germline V CDR1 and CDR2: SGHTA, FQGNSA. The CDR3 covers 15 residues. V lost 2 bases, J lost 5 bases, and 14 bases lay in between. The CDR3 protein is CASSLFGQGGDTQYF. DNA of the CDR3: TGTGCCAGCAGCTTATTCGGTCAGGGAGGAGATACGCAGTATTTT.

This clonotype was seen a handful of times. This sequence joins TRBV12-3 or TRBV12-4 and TRBJ2-1; D ambiguous. V dropped 5 bases and J dropped 2 bases, with 4 bases sitting between them. The CDR3 has 12 amino acids. CDR3 loop: CASSLTYNEQFF. In nucleotides, the CDR3 is TGTGCCAGCAGTCTAACCTACAATGAGCAGTTCTTC.

V usage is TRBV30 and J usage is TRBJ2-7, with D uncertain. This CDR3 is built from 11 residues. V was cut by 1 base and J by 4 bases, with 5 bases left in between. Germline V lookup: CDR1 GTSNPN, CDR2 SVGIG (reference sequence). The CDR3 loop reads CAWSEEYEQYF. Here the CDR3 DNA reads TGTGCCTGGAGTGAAGAGTACGAGCAGTACTTC.

The chain recombines TRBV3-1 with TRBJ2-7, with 8 bases aligning to TRBD2. Germline CDR1 is LGHDT and CDR2 is YNNKEL (reference sequence). CDR3 length: 15 amino acids. With 0 bases clipped from V and 6 bases from J, the junction kept 7 bases outside the gene matches. In DNA form, the CDR3 reads TGTGCCAGCAGCCAAGAAGCCGGGGGGGCTGGCGAGCAGTACTTC. This sequence encodes CASSQEAGGAGEQYF.